This entry features one T cell receptor (beta chain) sequence. What it recognizes is unknown. This sample is part of a study of beta chain features in type 1 diabetes. Across the whole study: Cell yields, gender and age were similar in healthy donors and patients.

Germline CDR1 KGHSH, CDR2 LQKENI. V lost 3 bases, J lost 3 bases, and 8 bases lay in between. The CDR3 extends over 13 amino acids. Since all of the isolated RNA was reverse transcribed, expressed TCRB transcripts were what got sequenced. Here immunoSEQ multiplex PCR was the method, and the copy in TCRdb shows in-frame clones only, minus some. The repertoire consists of around 40,000 clones, with 66% occurring once and the leading ten covering about 1.7%. Whole-study findings and limits: TCRB CDR3 length was moderately but significantly reduced in all four CD4+ subsets of Type 1 diabetes patients. Insertion counts at VDJ junctions were lower in type 1 diabetes patients, who also showed more deletions there.

Over 95% purity was reached by all sorted populations. The chain uses TRBV18 and TRBJ1-2; D ambiguous. This sequence was found in a man younger than 40 with type 1 diabetes. Some clones in this sample may be carry-over from other donors' samples. Sequencing was done on a sample of Tregs from blood. This chain's CDR3 is CASSPLGDYGYTF. CDR3 coding DNA: TGTGCCAGCTCACCGTTGGGAGACTATGGCTACACCTTC.